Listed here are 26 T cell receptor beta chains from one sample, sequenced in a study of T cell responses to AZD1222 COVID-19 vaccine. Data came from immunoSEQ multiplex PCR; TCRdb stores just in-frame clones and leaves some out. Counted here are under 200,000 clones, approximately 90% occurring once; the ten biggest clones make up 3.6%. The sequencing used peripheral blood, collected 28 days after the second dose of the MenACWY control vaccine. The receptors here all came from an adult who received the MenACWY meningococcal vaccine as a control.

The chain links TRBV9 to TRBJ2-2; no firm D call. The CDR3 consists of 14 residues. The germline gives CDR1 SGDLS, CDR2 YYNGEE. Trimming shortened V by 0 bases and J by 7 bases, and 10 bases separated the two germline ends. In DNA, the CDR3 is TGTGCCAGCAGCGTAGACTCAGTTTTCGGGGAGCTGTTTTTT. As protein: CASSVDSVFGELFF.

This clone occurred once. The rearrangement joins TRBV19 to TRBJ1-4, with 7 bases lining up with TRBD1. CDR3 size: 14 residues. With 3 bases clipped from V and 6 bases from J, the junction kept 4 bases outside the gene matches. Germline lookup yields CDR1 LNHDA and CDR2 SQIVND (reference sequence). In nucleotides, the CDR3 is TGTGCCAGTAGTATGAGGGGGCGCGATGAAAAACTGTTTTTT. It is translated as CASSMRGRDEKLFF.

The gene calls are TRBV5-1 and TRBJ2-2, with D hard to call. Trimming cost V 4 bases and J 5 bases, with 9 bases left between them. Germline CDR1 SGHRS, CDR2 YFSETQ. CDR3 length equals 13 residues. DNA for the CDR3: TGCGCCAGCAGCATAACAGTGACCGGGGAGCTGTTTTTT. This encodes CASSITVTGELFF.

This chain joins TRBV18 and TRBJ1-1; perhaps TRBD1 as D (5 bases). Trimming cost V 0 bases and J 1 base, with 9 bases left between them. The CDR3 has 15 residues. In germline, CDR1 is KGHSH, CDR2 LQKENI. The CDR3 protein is CASSPPIGENTEAFF. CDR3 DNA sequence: TGTGCCAGCTCACCACCGATAGGGGAGAACACTGAAGCTTTCTTT.

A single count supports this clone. The CDR3 bases are TGTGCCAGCAGCTTCAGGGGGCCGAACACTGAAGCTTTCTTT. This codes for CASSFRGPNTEAFF. This sequence joins TRBV11-2 and TRBJ1-1, with 8 bases identical to TRBD1. The CDR3 consists of 14 residues. Germline CDR1 and CDR2: SGHAT and FQNNGV. J was trimmed by 1 base and V by 3 bases; bases with no gene match: 1. The entire variable domain, with the rest obtained from reference TRBV11-2 and TRBJ1-1, is as follows: EAGVAQSPRYKIIEKRQSVAFWCNPISGHATLYWYQQILGQGPKLLIQFQNNGVVDDSQLPKDRFSAERLKGVDSTLKIQPAKLEDSAVYLCASSFRGPNTEAFFGQGTRLTVV.

CDR3 sequence: CASSQDRWSGGYTF. CDR3 DNA sequence: TGTGCCAGCAGCCAAGACCGGTGGAGTGGGGGCTACACCTTC. The chain couples TRBV4-2 to TRBJ1-2; D is unclear. Germline V gives CDR1 LGHNA, CDR2 YNFKEQ. V lost 0 bases and J 8 bases, leaving 13 bases between the germline ends. The CDR3 runs to 14 residues.

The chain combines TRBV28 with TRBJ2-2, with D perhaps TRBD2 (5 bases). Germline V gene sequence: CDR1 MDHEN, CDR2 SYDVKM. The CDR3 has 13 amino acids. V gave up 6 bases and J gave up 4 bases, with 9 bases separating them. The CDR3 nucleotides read TGTGCCAGCAGCGAGGGAAGCACCGGGGAGCTGTTTTTT. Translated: CASSEGSTGELFF.

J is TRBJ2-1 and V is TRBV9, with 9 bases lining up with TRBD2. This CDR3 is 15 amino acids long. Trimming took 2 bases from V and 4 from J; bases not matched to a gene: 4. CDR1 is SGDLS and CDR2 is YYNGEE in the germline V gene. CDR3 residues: CASSVTSGDYNEQFF. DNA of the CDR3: TGTGCCAGCAGCGTGACTAGCGGAGATTACAATGAGCAGTTCTTC. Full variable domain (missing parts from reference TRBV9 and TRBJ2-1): DSGVTQTPKHLITATGQRVTLRCSPRSGDLSVYWYQQSLDQGLQFLIQYYNGEERAKGNILERFSAQQFPDLHSELNLSSLELGDSALYFCASSVTSGDYNEQFFGPGTRLTVL.

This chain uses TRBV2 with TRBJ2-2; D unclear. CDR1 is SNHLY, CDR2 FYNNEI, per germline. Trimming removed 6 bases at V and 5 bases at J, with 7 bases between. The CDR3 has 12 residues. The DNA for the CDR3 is TGTGCCAGCAGGACAAATACCGGGGAGCTGTTTTTT. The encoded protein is CASRTNTGELFF.

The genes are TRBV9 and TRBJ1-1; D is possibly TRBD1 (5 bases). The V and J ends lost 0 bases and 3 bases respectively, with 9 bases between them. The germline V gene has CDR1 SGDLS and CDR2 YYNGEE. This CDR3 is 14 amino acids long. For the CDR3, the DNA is TGTGCCAGCAGCGTAGCAGGGCCTGACACTGAAGCTTTCTTT. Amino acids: CASSVAGPDTEAFF.

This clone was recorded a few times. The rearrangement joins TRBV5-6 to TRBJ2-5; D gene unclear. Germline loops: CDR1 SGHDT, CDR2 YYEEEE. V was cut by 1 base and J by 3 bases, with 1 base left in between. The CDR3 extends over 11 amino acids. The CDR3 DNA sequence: TGTGCCAGCAGCTTGAAAGAGACCCAGTACTTC. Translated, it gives CASSLKETQYF. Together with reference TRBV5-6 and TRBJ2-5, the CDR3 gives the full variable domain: DAGVTQSPTHLIKTRGQQVTLRCSPKSGHDTVSWYQQALGQGPQFIFQYYEEEERQRGNFPDRFSGHQFPNYSSELNVNALLLGDSALYLCASSLKETQYFGPGTRLLVL.

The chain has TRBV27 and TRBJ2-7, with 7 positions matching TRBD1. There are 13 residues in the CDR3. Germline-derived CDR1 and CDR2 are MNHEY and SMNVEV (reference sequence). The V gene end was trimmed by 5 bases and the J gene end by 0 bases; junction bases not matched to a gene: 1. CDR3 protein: CASSRQGSYEQYF. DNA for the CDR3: TGTGCCAGCAGTCGACAGGGCTCCTACGAGCAGTACTTC.

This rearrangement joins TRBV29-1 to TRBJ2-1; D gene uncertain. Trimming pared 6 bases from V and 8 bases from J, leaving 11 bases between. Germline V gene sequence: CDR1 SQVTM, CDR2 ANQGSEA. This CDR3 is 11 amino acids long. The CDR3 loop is CSVPLGYEQFF. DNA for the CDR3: TGCAGCGTGCCCCTGGGCTATGAGCAGTTCTTC.

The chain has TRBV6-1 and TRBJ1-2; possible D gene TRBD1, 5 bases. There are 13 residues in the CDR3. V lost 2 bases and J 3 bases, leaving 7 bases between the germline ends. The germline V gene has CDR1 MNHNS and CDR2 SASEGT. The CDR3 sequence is CASSERGDYGYTF. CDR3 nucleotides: TGTGCCAGCAGTGAACGGGGGGACTATGGCTACACCTTC.

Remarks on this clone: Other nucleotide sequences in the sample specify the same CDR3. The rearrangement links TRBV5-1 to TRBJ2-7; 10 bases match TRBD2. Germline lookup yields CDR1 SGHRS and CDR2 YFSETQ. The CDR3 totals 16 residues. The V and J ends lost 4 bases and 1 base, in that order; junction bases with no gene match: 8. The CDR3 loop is CASSRETSGPSYEQYF. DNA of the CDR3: TGCGCCAGCAGCCGAGAGACTAGCGGGCCTTCCTACGAGCAGTACTTC.

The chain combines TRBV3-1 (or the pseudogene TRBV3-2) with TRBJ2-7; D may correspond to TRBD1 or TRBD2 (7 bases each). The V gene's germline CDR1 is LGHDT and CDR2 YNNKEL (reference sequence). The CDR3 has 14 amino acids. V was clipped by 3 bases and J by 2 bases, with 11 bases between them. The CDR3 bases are TGTGCCAGCAGCCAGTCAGGGGGGGCCTACGAGCAGTACTTC. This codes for CASSQSGGAYEQYF.

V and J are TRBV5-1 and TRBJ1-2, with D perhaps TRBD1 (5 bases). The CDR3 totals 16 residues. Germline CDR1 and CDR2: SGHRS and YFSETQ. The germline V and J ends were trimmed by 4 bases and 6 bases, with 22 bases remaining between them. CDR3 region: CASSLVPRTGDDGYTF. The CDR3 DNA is TGCGCCAGCAGCCTGGTGCCCCGCACTGGGGACGATGGCTACACCTTC.

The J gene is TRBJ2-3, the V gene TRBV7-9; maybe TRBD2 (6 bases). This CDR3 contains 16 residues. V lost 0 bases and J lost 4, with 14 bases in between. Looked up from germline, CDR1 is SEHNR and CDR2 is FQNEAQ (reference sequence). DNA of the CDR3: TGTGCCAGCAGCTTAGCTAGCGGAGCGGAGGCAGATACGCAGTATTTT. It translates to CASSLASGAEADTQYF.

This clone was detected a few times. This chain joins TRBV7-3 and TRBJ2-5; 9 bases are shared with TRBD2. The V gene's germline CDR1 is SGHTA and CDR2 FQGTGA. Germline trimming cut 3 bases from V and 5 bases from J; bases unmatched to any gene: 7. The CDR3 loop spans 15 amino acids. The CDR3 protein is CASSLDSGSGETQYF. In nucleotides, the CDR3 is TGTGCCAGCAGCTTGGATAGCGGGAGTGGGGAGACCCAGTACTTC. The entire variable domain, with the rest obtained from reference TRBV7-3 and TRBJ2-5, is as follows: GAGVSQTPSNKVTEKGKYVELRCDPISGHTALYWYRQSLGQGPEFLIYFQGTGAADDSGLPNDRFFAVRPEGSVSTLKIQRTERGDSAVYLCASSLDSGSGETQYFGPGTRLLVL.

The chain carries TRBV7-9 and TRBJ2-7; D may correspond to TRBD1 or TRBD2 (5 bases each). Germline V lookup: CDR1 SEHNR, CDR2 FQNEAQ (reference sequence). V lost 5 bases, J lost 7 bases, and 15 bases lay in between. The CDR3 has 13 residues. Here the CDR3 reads CASSPGTLGEQYF. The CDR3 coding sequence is TGTGCCAGCAGCCCCGGGACGCTGGGGGAGCAGTACTTC.

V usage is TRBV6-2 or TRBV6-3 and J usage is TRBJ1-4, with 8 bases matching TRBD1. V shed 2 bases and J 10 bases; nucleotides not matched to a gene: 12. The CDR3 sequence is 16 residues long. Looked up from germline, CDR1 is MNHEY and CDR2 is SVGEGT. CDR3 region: CASSYNSPGGLAKLFF. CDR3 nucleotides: TGTGCCAGCAGTTACAACTCTCCAGGGGGCTTGGCAAAACTGTTTTTT.

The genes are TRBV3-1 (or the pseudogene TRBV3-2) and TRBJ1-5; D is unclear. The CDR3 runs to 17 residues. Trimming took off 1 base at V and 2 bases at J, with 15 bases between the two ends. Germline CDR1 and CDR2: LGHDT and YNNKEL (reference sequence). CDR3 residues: CASSQGRGRVGNQPQHF. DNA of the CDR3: TGTGCCAGCAGCCAAGGGCGTGGGAGGGTTGGCAATCAGCCCCAGCATTTT.

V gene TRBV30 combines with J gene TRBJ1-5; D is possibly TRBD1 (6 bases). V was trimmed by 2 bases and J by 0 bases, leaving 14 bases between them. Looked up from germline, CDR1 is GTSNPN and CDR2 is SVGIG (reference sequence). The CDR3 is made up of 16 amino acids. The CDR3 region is CAWSPETGRSNQPQHF. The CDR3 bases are TGTGCCTGGAGTCCCGAGACAGGTCGTAGCAATCAGCCCCAGCATTTT.

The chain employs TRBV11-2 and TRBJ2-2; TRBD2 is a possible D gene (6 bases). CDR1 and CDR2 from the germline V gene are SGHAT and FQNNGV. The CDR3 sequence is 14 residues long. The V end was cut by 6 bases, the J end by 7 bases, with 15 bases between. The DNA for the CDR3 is TGTGCCAGCAGTTATCCCTCGGGGGTCGGGGAGCTGTTTTTT. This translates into CASSYPSGVGELFF. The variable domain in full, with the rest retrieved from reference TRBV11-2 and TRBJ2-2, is EAGVAQSPRYKIIEKRQSVAFWCNPISGHATLYWYQQILGQGPKLLIQFQNNGVVDDSQLPKDRFSAERLKGVDSTLKIQPAKLEDSAVYLCASSYPSGVGELFFGEGSRLTVL.

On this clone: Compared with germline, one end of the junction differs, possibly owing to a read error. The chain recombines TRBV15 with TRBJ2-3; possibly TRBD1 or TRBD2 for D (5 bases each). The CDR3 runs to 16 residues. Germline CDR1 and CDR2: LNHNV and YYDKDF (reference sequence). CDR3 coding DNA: TGTGCCACCAGCAGAGATCGGACGGGGACCACACATACGCAGTATTTT. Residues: CATSRDRTGTTHTQYF.

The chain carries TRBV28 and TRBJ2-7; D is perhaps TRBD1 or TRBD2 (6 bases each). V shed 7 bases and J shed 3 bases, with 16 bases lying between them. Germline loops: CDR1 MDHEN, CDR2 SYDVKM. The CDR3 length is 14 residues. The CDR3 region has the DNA TGTGCCAGCACGGAGGGGGATTTTTTCTACGAGCAGTACTTC. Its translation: CASTEGDFFYEQYF.